A single sample gave rise to the 27 T cell receptor beta chains below, sequenced in a study of CD8 T cells in Susac syndrome. Random hexamers were used to reverse transcribe an amount of about 0.5 to 1 ug RNA. MiXCR, applied by TCRdb to the immunoSEQ multiplex PCR reads, yields one record per CDR3 protein. The profile covers 85,000 to 130,000 distinct CDR3 sequences, with approximately 94% appearing a single time and around 0.38% taken by the ten largest. The sample taken for sequencing was CD8+ T cells from PBMCs. These receptors were collected from a human donor with Susac syndrome.

V usage is TRBV11-2 and J usage is TRBJ1-1; 7 bases map to TRBD1. The CDR3 runs 13 residues. V shed 4 bases and J 4 bases; nucleotides not matched to a gene: 3. CDR1 is SGHAT and CDR2 is FQNNGV in the germline V gene. Here the CDR3 DNA reads TGTGCCAGCAGCTCCGACAGGGCCACTGAAGCTTTCTTT. Translation gives CASSSDRATEAFF. Supplemented by reference TRBV11-2 and TRBJ1-1, the full variable domain reads EAGVAQSPRYKIIEKRQSVAFWCNPISGHATLYWYQQILGQGPKLLIQFQNNGVVDDSQLPKDRFSAERLKGVDSTLKIQPAKLEDSAVYLCASSSDRATEAFFGQGTRLTVV.

J is TRBJ2-2 and V is TRBV19; no clear D. V was shortened by 3 bases and J by 0 bases, with 11 bases between the two germline ends. Germline lookup yields CDR1 LNHDA and CDR2 SQIVND (reference sequence). The CDR3 extends over 16 amino acids. CDR3 sequence reads: CASSIAGGSNTGELFF. CDR3 nucleotides: TGTGCCAGTAGTATTGCAGGCGGATCGAACACCGGGGAGCTGTTTTTT. The full variable domain, completed using reference TRBV19 and TRBJ2-2, is DGGITQSPKYLFRKEGQNVTLSCEQNLNHDAMYWYRQDPGQGLRLIYYSQIVNDFQKGDIAEGYSVSREKKESFPLTVTSAQKNPTAFYLCASSIAGGSNTGELFFGEGSRLTVL.

The V call is TRBV4-1, the J call TRBJ2-1, with D perhaps given as TRBD1 or TRBD2 (5 bases each). The CDR3 has 14 residues. Trimming took off 1 base at V and 3 bases at J, with 7 bases between the two ends. Germline V lookup: CDR1 MGHRA, CDR2 YSYEKL. CDR3 in amino acids: CASSQGDGYNEQFF. CDR3 DNA sequence: TGCGCCAGCAGCCAAGGGGACGGCTACAATGAGCAGTTCTTC.

The chain has TRBV14 and TRBJ2-3; D unclear. The CDR3 is made up of 14 amino acids. Germline CDR1 SGHDN, CDR2 FVKESK. V lost 1 base and J lost 0, with 5 bases in between. The CDR3 sequence: CASSQVASTDTQYF. In DNA form, the CDR3 reads TGTGCCAGCAGCCAAGTTGCTAGCACAGATACGCAGTATTTT.

The V call is TRBV7-9, the J call TRBJ2-3; D not resolved. Trimming removed 1 base from V and 5 bases from J, with 4 bases in between. Germline CDR1 is SEHNR and CDR2 is FQNEAQ (reference sequence). This CDR3 has 12 amino acids. The CDR3 DNA is TGTGCCAGCAGCTTAGGGAAAGATACGCAGTATTTT. Translation: CASSLGKDTQYF.

This CDR3 is CASITGLGDTEAFF. CDR3 DNA sequence: TGTGCCAGCATCACAGGGCTAGGTGACACTGAAGCTTTCTTT. This chain uses TRBV11-2 with TRBJ1-1, with D tentatively TRBD1 (6 bases). Per germline, CDR1 SGHAT and CDR2 FQNNGV. CDR3 length: 14 amino acids. Trimming cost V 7 bases and J 3 bases, with 15 bases left between them.

This sequence joins TRBV18 and TRBJ2-5; weak D call: TRBD2 (5 bases). The CDR3 has 13 amino acids. The V gene lost 4 bases and the J gene lost 2 bases, with 8 bases spanning the gap. The germline CDR1 and CDR2 sequences are KGHSH and LQKENI. The CDR3 sequence: CASSQSGQETQYF. The CDR3 bases are TGTGCCAGCTCACAATCGGGACAAGAGACCCAGTACTTC.

Only a few counts were recorded for this clonotype. The rearrangement links TRBV7-9 to TRBJ2-2; D uncertain. The V gene lost 2 bases and the J gene lost 7 bases, with 2 bases spanning the gap. This CDR3 region has 11 residues. Germline CDR1 and CDR2: SEHNR and FQNEAQ (reference sequence). The CDR3 loop is CASSLSGELFF. CDR3 nucleotide sequence: TGTGCCAGCAGCTTAAGCGGGGAGCTGTTTTTT.

The CDR3 DNA reads TGCAGTGCTCCTCAGGTGGGACAGGTCGACGAGCAGTACTTC. Encoded protein: CSAPQVGQVDEQYF. This rearrangement joins TRBV20-1 to TRBJ2-7; 8 bases are shared with TRBD1. Germline-derived CDR1 and CDR2 are DFQATT and SNEGSKA (reference sequence). This CDR3 region has 14 residues. V trimming: 5 bases; J trimming: 5 bases; junction bases outside the gene matches: 11.

This clonotype was observed a handful of times. The gene calls are TRBV12-3 or TRBV12-4 and TRBJ1-1, with D unclear. Trimming stripped 3 bases from V and 7 bases from J, with 6 bases between. The CDR3 has 11 residues. The DNA for the CDR3 is TGTGCCAGCAGTTTGTTGGGTGAAGCTTTCTTT. It translates to CASSLLGEAFF.

The V call is TRBV29-1, the J call TRBJ1-3; D is undetermined. Germline CDR1 is SQVTM and CDR2 is ANQGSEA. Trimming pared 4 bases from V and 7 bases from J, leaving 14 bases between. The CDR3 is 13 residues long. The CDR3 DNA reads TGCAGCGTTGGGCCGCGACATCGGAACACCATATATTTT. Translation: CSVGPRHRNTIYF.

The chain links TRBV27 to TRBJ2-1; D is undetermined. The CDR3 sequence is 14 residues long. Trimming removed 2 bases at V and 2 bases at J, with 7 bases between. Per germline, CDR1 MNHEY and CDR2 SMNVEV (reference sequence). The CDR3 nucleotides read TGTGCCAGCAGTTTAAACGGCGCCTACAATGAGCAGTTCTTC. Protein sequence: CASSLNGAYNEQFF.

This clonotype was picked up one time. The genes are TRBV18 and TRBJ2-7; the D gene is possibly TRBD1 (6 bases). CDR1 is KGHSH and CDR2 is LQKENI in the germline V gene. Trimming stripped 3 bases from V and 5 bases from J, with 11 bases between. CDR3 length: 13 amino acids. In DNA, the CDR3 is TGTGCCAGCTCACCGGACAGTTATGACGAGCAGTACTTC. This codes for CASSPDSYDEQYF.

The J gene is TRBJ2-7, the V gene TRBV11-2; 9 nucleotides align to TRBD1. Germline V gene lookup returns CDR1 SGHAT and CDR2 FQNNGV. This CDR3 comprises 12 residues. Trimming removed 6 bases from V and 5 bases from J; junction bases left unmatched: 2. The CDR3 reads CASSWDRDEQYF. The CDR3 DNA reads TGTGCCAGCAGTTGGGACAGGGACGAGCAGTACTTC. Combining the CDR3 with reference TRBV11-2 and TRBJ2-7 gives the whole variable domain EAGVAQSPRYKIIEKRQSVAFWCNPISGHATLYWYQQILGQGPKLLIQFQNNGVVDDSQLPKDRFSAERLKGVDSTLKIQPAKLEDSAVYLCASSWDRDEQYFGPGTRLTVT.

The J gene is TRBJ1-1, the V gene TRBV5-1; TRBD1 is a possible D gene (5 bases). Germline assignment: CDR1 SGHRS and CDR2 YFSETQ. The CDR3 is 16 amino acids. Trimming took 1 base from V and 1 from J, leaving 14 bases between them. The CDR3 DNA follows: TGCGCCAGCAGCTTGTTTATCGGGACGGAGAACACTGAAGCTTTCTTT. It specifies CASSLFIGTENTEAFF.

V usage is TRBV20-1 and J usage is TRBJ2-7, with D possibly matching TRBD1 (6 bases). The CDR3 has 14 residues. Germline-derived CDR1 and CDR2 are DFQATT and SNEGSKA (reference sequence). V was pared by 1 base and J by 3 bases, with 13 bases between. CDR3 loop: CSARVRGEGYEQYF. Here the CDR3 DNA reads TGCAGTGCTAGAGTCAGGGGAGAGGGCTACGAGCAGTACTTC.

The rearrangement uses TRBV29-1 and TRBJ1-2, with no clear D. The CDR3 totals 9 residues. In germline, CDR1 is SQVTM, CDR2 ANQGSEA. Trimming left V 7 bases short and J 8 bases short, with 8 bases between. CDR3 bases: TGCAGCGCCCCGGGGGGCTACACCTTC. Translating it yields CSAPGGYTF.

CDR3 residues: CASSSAGQGGQYF. The DNA for the CDR3 is TGTGCCAGCAGCTCAGCGGGACAGGGGGGTCAGTACTTC. The chain links TRBV27 to TRBJ2-7, with 11 positions matching TRBD1. From germline, CDR1 is MNHEY and CDR2 SMNVEV (reference sequence). The trim removed 6 bases at V and 10 bases at J, leaving 8 bases unmatched. This CDR3 has 13 residues.

This chain joins TRBV7-6 and TRBJ1-5, with a tentative D call TRBD1 (5 bases). Germline V lookup: CDR1 SGHVS, CDR2 FNYEAQ. Trimming took 2 bases from V and 5 from J, leaving 10 bases between them. There are 14 residues in the CDR3. The CDR3 DNA follows: TGTGCCAGCAGCTTAAGAGGGGAGGATCAGCCCCAGCATTTT. It yields the protein CASSLRGEDQPQHF.

The chain joins TRBV4-3 to TRBJ2-7, with D possibly TRBD1 on 5 matching bases. Between the trimmed V and J ends, which lost 4 bases and 5 bases, there was a span of 12 bases. The CDR3 is 13 residues long. Germline V gene data show CDR1 as LGHNA and CDR2 as YSLEER. In DNA form, the CDR3 reads TGCGCCAGCAGCCCGGCTTGGGGCCACGAGCAGTACTTC. Translating it yields CASSPAWGHEQYF.

V and J are TRBV27 and TRBJ1-5; D perhaps matches TRBD1 (6 bases). Germline CDR1 reads MNHEY; CDR2 reads SMNVEV (reference sequence). CDR3 length: 13 amino acids. V was pared by 6 bases and J by 7 bases, with 13 bases between. The CDR3 DNA is TGTGCCAGCAGCCCAGGGGTCGGACAGCCCCAGCATTTT. It is translated as CASSPGVGQPQHF.

The chain couples TRBV9 to TRBJ2-2, with D unclear. With 0 bases removed from V and 1 base from J, the gap between germline ends came to 7 bases. The CDR3 extends over 15 amino acids. Germline V gives CDR1 SGDLS, CDR2 YYNGEE. The CDR3 region has the DNA TGTGCCAGCAGCGTAGAGGGCAAGAACACCGGGGAGCTGTTTTTT. This gives the protein CASSVEGKNTGELFF.

The chain is built from TRBV5-8 and TRBJ1-5, with D hard to call. The CDR3 is 16 amino acids. CDR1 is SGHTS and CDR2 is YDEGEE in the germline V gene. Trimming took off 4 bases at V and 4 bases at J, with 18 bases between the two ends. Here the CDR3 reads CASSPRQVRVNQPQHF. The CDR3 DNA reads as TGTGCCAGCAGCCCGAGGCAGGTTCGGGTAAATCAGCCCCAGCATTTT.

The chain combines TRBV20-1 with TRBJ2-1; 10 nucleotides line up with TRBD2. Germline V gives CDR1 DFQATT, CDR2 SNEGSKA (reference sequence). The CDR3 runs 15 residues. V was clipped by 5 bases and J by 1 base; unmatched bases: 5. CDR3 in amino acids: CSAYPAGGSYNEQFF. CDR3 nucleotides: TGCAGTGCTTATCCAGCGGGGGGGTCCTACAATGAGCAGTTCTTC.

The CDR3 loop reads CSAQEEGGQPQHF. The CDR3 DNA follows: TGCAGTGCACAGGAGGAGGGAGGACAGCCCCAGCATTTT. The chain has TRBV20-1 and TRBJ1-5; possible D gene TRBD1, 5 bases. CDR3 length equals 13 residues. Germline CDR1 DFQATT, CDR2 SNEGSKA (reference sequence). The germline V and J ends were trimmed by 6 bases and 7 bases, with 16 bases remaining between them.

In this sample, this clonotype turned up once. This chain links TRBV12-3 or TRBV12-4 with TRBJ2-3, with D unresolved. The CDR3 runs to 14 residues. V lost 3 bases and J 1 base, leaving 8 bases between the germline ends. This CDR3 reads CASSFSDGTDTQYF. In nucleotides, the CDR3 is TGTGCCAGCAGTTTTTCGGACGGCACAGATACGCAGTATTTT.

V and J are TRBV27 and TRBJ2-7; tentatively, D is TRBD2 (7 bases). The V end lost 10 bases, the J end lost 0 bases, and 19 bases lay between the germline ends. The CDR3 is 15 amino acids. CDR1 is MNHEY and CDR2 is SMNVEV in the germline V gene (reference sequence). CDR3 sequence: CATSWGGPVSYEQYF. The CDR3 DNA reads as TGTGCCACCTCCTGGGGGGGCCCGGTCTCCTACGAGCAGTACTTC.